These T cell receptor beta chains were read from a single sample in a study of radiotherapy plus CTLA-4 blockade in lung cancer. The data were produced by immunoSEQ multiplex PCR, yet TCRdb's version contains in-frame clones alone and is incomplete. The sample yields tens of thousands of clones, about 88% seen once. The sample consisted of peripheral blood, taken from a patient treated with radiotherapy plus ipilimumab. These receptors were obtained from a human donor with non-small cell lung cancer that progressed on radiotherapy plus ipilimumab. Each CDR3 is given with its conserved first and last residue. The D gene is left open where the match is weak. Expanded clones are given a class, and other clones once, few, many or no size at all.

NA	12	TRBJ2-3	TRBV13	NA	CASSLSSDTQYF	TGTGCCAGCAGCTTATCATCAGATACGCAGTATTTT
NA	13	TRBJ1-1	TRBV5-4	few	CASSFLGEAEAFF	TGTGCCAGCAGCTTCTTGGGTGAGGCTGAAGCTTTCTTT
NA	15	TRBJ2-3	TRBV5-4	NA	CASSFRRSDTDTQYF	TGTGCCAGCAGCTTTCGGCGGTCCGACACAGATACGCAGTATTTT
TRBD1	14	TRBJ2-7	TRBV18	NA	CASSPGTGTYEQYF	TGTGCCAGCTCACCAGGGACAGGGACCTACGAGCAGTACTTC
TRBD1	15	TRBJ1-2	TRBV2	once	CASSVQRGGAYGYTF	TGTGCCAGCAGTGTACAAAGAGGGGGCGCTTATGGCTACACCTTC
TRBD1	14	TRBJ1-1	TRBV9	NA	CASSVSGQALEAFF	TGTGCCAGCAGCGTCTCGGGACAGGCCTTAGAAGCTTTCTTT
NA	15	TRBJ2-7	TRBV9	NA	CASSELPGVLYEQYF	TGTGCCAGCAGCGAGCTACCAGGCGTCCTCTACGAGCAGTACTTC
TRBD1	19	TRBJ1-4	TRBV4-1	NA	CASTWTGGTRGATNEKLFF	TGCGCCAGCACCTGGACAGGGGGCACAAGGGGTGCAACTAATGAAAAACTGTTTTTT
NA	11	TRBJ2-1	TRBV28	NA	CASSLGYEQFF	TGTGCCAGCAGTTTGGGGTATGAGCAGTTCTTC
NA	13	TRBJ2-3	TRBV7-3	NA	CASSLSPRDTQYF	TGTGCCAGCAGCTTAAGCCCCCGCGATACGCAGTATTTT
TRBD1	15	TRBJ2-3	TRBV7-6	NA	CASSLGTGVGDTQYF	TGTGCCAGCAGCTTAGGGACAGGGGTAGGAGATACGCAGTATTTT
TRBD1	16	TRBJ1-1	TRBV27	NA	CASSLSRRQGVTEAFF	TGTGCCAGCAGTTTATCGCGGAGGCAGGGGGTCACTGAAGCTTTCTTT
TRBD1	17	TRBJ1-2	TRBV9	NA	CASSVGRTGGAGYGYTF	TGTGCCAGCAGCGTAGGACGAACAGGGGGCGCAGGCTATGGCTACACCTTC
NA	11	TRBJ1-1	TRBV29-1	NA	CSFGTYTEAFF	TGCAGCTTTGGTACTTACACTGAAGCTTTCTTT
NA	15	TRBJ2-5	TRBV6-5	NA	CASSTAGGRRETQYF	TGTGCCAGCAGTACCGCAGGGGGGCGGAGGGAGACCCAGTACTTC
NA	13	TRBJ2-3	TRBV25-1	once	CASSEWQVDTQYF	TGTGCCAGCAGTGAATGGCAGGTGGATACGCAGTATTTT
NA	16	TRBJ2-1	TRBV7-2	NA	CASSFNPPTVGNEQFF	TGTGCCAGCAGCTTTAATCCCCCCACAGTGGGCAATGAGCAGTTCTTC
NA	15	TRBJ2-1	TRBV9	NA	CASSVEAFSYNEQFF	TGTGCCAGCAGCGTAGAAGCGTTCTCCTACAATGAGCAGTTCTTC
TRBD1	15	TRBJ1-1	TRBV10-3	NA	CAISDWEGAHTEAFF	TGTGCCATCAGTGACTGGGAGGGGGCGCACACTGAAGCTTTCTTT
NA	15	TRBJ2-7	TRBV29-1	NA	CSVETGLGPSYEQYF	TGCAGCGTAGAAACAGGACTTGGTCCCTCCTACGAGCAGTACTTC
NA	16	TRBJ2-2	TRBV7-2	NA	CASSLRDGANTGELFF	TGTGCCAGCAGCTTGCGTGATGGCGCGAACACCGGGGAGCTGTTTTTT
TRBD2	15	TRBJ2-1	TRBV11-1	few	CASSLLLAGGDEQFF	TGTGCCAGCAGCTTATTACTAGCGGGGGGGGATGAGCAGTTCTTC
NA	12	TRBJ2-3	TRBV2	NA	CASSQHTDTQYF	TGTGCCAGCAGCCAGCACACAGATACGCAGTATTTT
NA	15	TRBJ2-2	TRBV7-6	NA	CASRSQAGNTGELFF	TGTGCCAGCAGGTCCCAGGCGGGGAACACCGGGGAGCTGTTTTTT
NA	13	TRBJ2-3	TRBV7-7	NA	CASSLDRADTQYF	TGTGCCAGCAGCTTAGATCGGGCAGATACGCAGTATTTT
TRBD1	15	TRBJ2-5	TRBV27	NA	CASSLSWGQAGTQYF	TGTGCCAGCAGTTTATCGTGGGGACAGGCCGGGACCCAGTACTTC
NA	15	TRBJ1-4	TRBV6-5	NA	CASSYSIGRDEKLFF	TGTGCCAGCAGTTACTCGATCGGGAGGGATGAAAAACTGTTTTTT
NA	13	TRBJ1-2	TRBV14	NA	CASSQEYGGGYTF	TGTGCCAGCAGCCAAGAGTACGGTGGCGGCTACACCTTC
NA	13	TRBJ2-7	TRBV18	few	CASSRHQGGEQYF	TGTGCCAGCTCCCGGCATCAAGGTGGCGAGCAGTACTTC
NA	11	TRBJ2-3	TRBV20-1	once	CSALTTDTQYF	TGCAGTGCCCTTACCACAGATACGCAGTATTTT
TRBD2	17	TRBJ2-2	TRBV5-4	NA	CASSRSGLVGNTGELFF	TGTGCCAGCAGCCGATCCGGACTAGTCGGGAACACCGGGGAGCTGTTTTTT
NA	13	TRBJ2-5	TRBV13	NA	CASSLVKGETQYF	TGTGCCAGCAGCTTAGTCAAGGGAGAGACCCAGTACTTC
NA	10	TRBJ1-2	TRBV20-1	NA	CSARDNGYTF	TGCAGTGCTAGAGATAATGGCTACACCTTC
NA	11	TRBJ2-7	TRBV11-2	NA	CASTPAYEQYF	TGTGCCAGCACTCCTGCCTACGAGCAGTACTTC
TRBD1	16	TRBJ2-7	TRBV10-3	NA	CAISENGQGEDYEQYF	TGTGCCATCAGTGAAAATGGACAGGGGGAGGATTACGAGCAGTACTTC
TRBD2	16	TRBJ2-1	TRBV13	NA	CASSLRAGAGYNEQFF	TGTGCCAGCAGCTTGCGAGCGGGAGCGGGCTACAATGAGCAGTTCTTC
NA	14	TRBJ2-1	TRBV6-5	NA	CASSRGDPYNEQFF	TGTGCCAGCAGCCGAGGGGACCCTTACAATGAGCAGTTCTTC
NA	17	TRBJ1-5	TRBV4-2	NA	CASSQDRTDYSNQPQHF	TGTGCCAGCAGCCAAGATAGGACTGATTATAGCAATCAGCCCCAGCATTTT
NA	16	TRBJ2-2	TRBV7-3	NA	CASSLFPGQNTGELFF	TGTGCCAGCAGCTTATTCCCGGGACAGAACACCGGGGAGCTGTTTTTT
TRBD1	12	TRBJ1-2	TRBV27	medium-sized	CATGGLNYGYTF	TGTGCTACAGGGGGCCTTAACTATGGCTACACCTTC
TRBD1	16	TRBJ2-1	TRBV9	NA	CASSVSGQGAYNEQFF	TGTGCCAGCAGCGTATCGGGACAGGGCGCTTACAATGAGCAGTTCTTC
NA	18	TRBJ2-7	TRBV11-3	NA	CASSPPTWAHSISYEQYF	TGTGCCAGCAGCCCCCCTACGTGGGCTCACTCGATATCCTACGAGCAGTACTTC
NA	15	TRBJ1-3	TRBV19	NA	CASSIAAVSGNTIYF	TGTGCCAGTAGTATTGCTGCAGTCTCTGGAAACACCATATATTTT
NA	14	TRBJ1-5	TRBV19	once	CASSISQGSQPQHF	TGTGCCAGTAGTATATCACAGGGCAGTCAGCCCCAGCATTTT
NA	18	TRBJ1-6	TRBV5-1	NA	CASSLAGSWGSGASPLHF	TGCGCCAGCAGCTTGGCTGGCAGTTGGGGTAGTGGGGCTTCACCCCTCCACTTT
NA	15	TRBJ2-1	TRBV7-8	NA	CASSLGGVSYNEQFF	TGTGCCAGCAGCCTCGGCGGCGTGTCCTACAATGAGCAGTTCTTC
TRBD1	14	TRBJ2-3	TRBV11-2	NA	CASSRGQDTDTQYF	TGTGCCAGCAGCCGAGGACAGGACACAGATACGCAGTATTTT
NA	12	TRBJ1-4	TRBV5-4	NA	CASSLDGYILFF	TGTGCCAGCAGCTTGGATGGGTACATACTGTTTTTT
NA	14	TRBJ1-2	TRBV30	once	CAWSEQGKAYGYTF	TGTGCCTGGAGTGAACAGGGAAAGGCCTATGGCTACACCTTC
TRBD1	15	TRBJ2-2	TRBV28	NA	CASSPGQGRLGELFF	TGTGCCAGCAGTCCGGGACAGGGGAGGTTGGGGGAGCTGTTTTTT
NA	13	TRBJ2-7	TRBV19	NA	CASSEARGGEQYF	TGTGCCAGTAGCGAAGCCAGGGGAGGTGAGCAGTACTTC
NA	15	TRBJ2-1	TRBV4-3	NA	CASSLSGVSYNEQFF	TGCGCCAGCAGCCTTAGTGGGGTATCCTACAATGAGCAGTTCTTC
NA	12	TRBJ2-2	TRBV9	NA	CASSVVTGELFF	TGTGCCAGCAGCGTAGTAACCGGGGAGCTGTTTTTT
TRBD1	14	TRBJ2-7	TRBV5-1	NA	CASSIGTGGYEQYF	TGCGCCAGCAGCATTGGGACAGGCGGCTACGAGCAGTACTTC
NA	14	TRBJ1-4	TRBV5-8	NA	CASIHRATNEKLFF	TGTGCCAGCATCCACAGGGCAACTAATGAAAAACTGTTTTTT
TRBD1	16	TRBJ1-1	TRBV18	NA	CASSRGTGVLRSEAFF	TGTGCCAGCTCACGCGGGACAGGGGTATTACGGTCTGAAGCTTTCTTT
TRBD2	16	TRBJ2-7	TRBV4-2	NA	CASSRAGLAEAYEQYF	TGTGCCAGCAGCCGGGCGGGACTAGCGGAGGCCTACGAGCAGTACTTC